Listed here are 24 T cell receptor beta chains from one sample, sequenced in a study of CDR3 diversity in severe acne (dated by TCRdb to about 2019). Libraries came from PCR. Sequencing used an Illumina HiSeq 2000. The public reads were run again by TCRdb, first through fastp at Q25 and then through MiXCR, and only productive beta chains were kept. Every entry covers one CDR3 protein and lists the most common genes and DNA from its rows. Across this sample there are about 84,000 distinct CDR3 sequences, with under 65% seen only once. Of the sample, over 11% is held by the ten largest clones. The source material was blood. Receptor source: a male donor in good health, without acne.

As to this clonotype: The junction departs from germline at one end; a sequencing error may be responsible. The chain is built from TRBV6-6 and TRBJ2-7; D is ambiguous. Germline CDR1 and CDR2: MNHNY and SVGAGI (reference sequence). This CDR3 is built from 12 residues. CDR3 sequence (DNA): TGTGCCAGCAGTTCGTACAGCTACGAGCAGTACTTT. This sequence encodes CASSSYSYEQYF.

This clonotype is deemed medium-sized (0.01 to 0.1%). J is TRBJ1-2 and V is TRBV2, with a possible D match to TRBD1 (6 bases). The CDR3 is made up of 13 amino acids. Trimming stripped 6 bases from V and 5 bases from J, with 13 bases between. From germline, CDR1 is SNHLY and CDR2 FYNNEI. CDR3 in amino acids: CASSLGQSYGYTF. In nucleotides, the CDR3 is TGTGCCAGCAGCCTAGGACAGTCGTATGGCTACACCTTC. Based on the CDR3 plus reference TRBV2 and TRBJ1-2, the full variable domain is EPEVTQTPSHQVTQMGQEVILRCVPISNHLYFYWYRQILGQKVEFLVSFYNNEISEKSEIFDDQFSVERPDGSNFTLKIRSTKLEDSAMYFCASSLGQSYGYTFGSGTRLTVV.

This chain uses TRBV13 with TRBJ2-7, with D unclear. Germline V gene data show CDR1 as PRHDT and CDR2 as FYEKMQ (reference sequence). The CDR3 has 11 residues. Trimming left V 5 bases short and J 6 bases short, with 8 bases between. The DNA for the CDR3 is TGTGCCAGCAGCGACCGCGGCGAGCAGTACTTC. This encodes CASSDRGEQYF.

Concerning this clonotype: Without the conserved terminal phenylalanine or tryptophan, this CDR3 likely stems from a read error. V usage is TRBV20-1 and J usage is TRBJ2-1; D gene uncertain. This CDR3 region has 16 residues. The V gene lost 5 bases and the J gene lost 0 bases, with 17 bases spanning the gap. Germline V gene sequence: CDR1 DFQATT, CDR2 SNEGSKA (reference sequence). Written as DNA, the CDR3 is TGCAGTGCTCGCCCCATCGGAGCCAGCTCCTACAATGAGCAGTTCCTC. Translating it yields CSARPIGASSYNEQFL.

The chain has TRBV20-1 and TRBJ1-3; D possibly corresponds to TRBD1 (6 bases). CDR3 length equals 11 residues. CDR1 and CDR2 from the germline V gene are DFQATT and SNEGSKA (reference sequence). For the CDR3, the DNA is TGCGGAGGGGGGTCTGGAAACACCATATATTTT. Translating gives CGGGSGNTIYF.

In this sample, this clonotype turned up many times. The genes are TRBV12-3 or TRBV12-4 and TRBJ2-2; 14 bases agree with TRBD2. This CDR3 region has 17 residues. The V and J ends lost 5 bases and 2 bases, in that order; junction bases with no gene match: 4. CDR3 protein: CASSRGLAGENTGELFF. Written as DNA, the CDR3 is TGTGCCAGCAGTCGGGGACTAGCGGGGGAAAACACCGGGGAGCTGTTTTTT.

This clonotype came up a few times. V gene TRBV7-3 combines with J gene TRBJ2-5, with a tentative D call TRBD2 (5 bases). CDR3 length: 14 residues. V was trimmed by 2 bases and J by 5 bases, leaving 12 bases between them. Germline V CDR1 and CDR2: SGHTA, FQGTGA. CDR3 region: CASSLRRDGETQYF. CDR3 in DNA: TGTGCCAGCAGCTTACGTCGGGATGGGGAGACCCAGTACTTC.

CDR3 amino acids: CASRTGGSTDTQYF. DNA of the CDR3: TGTGCCAGCAGAACAGGGGGTAGCACAGATACGCAGTATTTT. The rearrangement uses TRBV7-6 and TRBJ2-3, with 8 nucleotides matching TRBD1. The V segment lost 6 bases and the J segment 0 bases; nucleotides outside the gene matches: 2. From germline, CDR1 is SGHVS and CDR2 FNYEAQ. This CDR3 region has 14 residues.

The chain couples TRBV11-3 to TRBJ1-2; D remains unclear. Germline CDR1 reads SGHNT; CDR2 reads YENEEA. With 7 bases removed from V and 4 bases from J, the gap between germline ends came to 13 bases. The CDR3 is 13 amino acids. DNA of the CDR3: TGTGCCAGCACGATCGGGTTCGGCTATGGCTACACCTTC. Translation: CASTIGFGYGYTF.

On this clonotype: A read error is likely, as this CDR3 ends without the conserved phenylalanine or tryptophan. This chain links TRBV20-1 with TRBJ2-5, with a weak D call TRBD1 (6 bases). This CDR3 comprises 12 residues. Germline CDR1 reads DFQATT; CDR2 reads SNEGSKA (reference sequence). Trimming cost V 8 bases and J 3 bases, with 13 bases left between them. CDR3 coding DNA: TGCAGTACTCGATGGACAGAAGAGACCCAGTACTCC. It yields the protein CSTRWTEETQYS.

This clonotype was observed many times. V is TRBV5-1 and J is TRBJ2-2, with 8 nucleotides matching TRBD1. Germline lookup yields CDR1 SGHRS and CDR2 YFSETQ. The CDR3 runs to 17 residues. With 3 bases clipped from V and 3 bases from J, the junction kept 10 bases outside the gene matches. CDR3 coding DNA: TGCGCCAGCAGCTCAGAGAGGACAGGGATTTACACCGGGGAGCTGTTTTTT. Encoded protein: CASSSERTGIYTGELFF.

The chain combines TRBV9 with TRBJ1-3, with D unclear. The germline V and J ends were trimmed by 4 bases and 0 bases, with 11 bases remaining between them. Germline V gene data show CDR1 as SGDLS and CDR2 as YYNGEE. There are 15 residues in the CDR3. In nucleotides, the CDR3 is TGTGCCAGCAGCTTCGGACTGAACTCTGGAAACACCATATATTTT. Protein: CASSFGLNSGNTIYF.

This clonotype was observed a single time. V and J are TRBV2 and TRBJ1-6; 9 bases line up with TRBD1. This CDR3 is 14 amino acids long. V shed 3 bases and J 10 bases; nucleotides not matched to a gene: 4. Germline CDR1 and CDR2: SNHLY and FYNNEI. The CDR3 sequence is CASSENRGRSPLHF. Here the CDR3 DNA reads TGTGCCAGCAGTGAGAACAGGGGGCGATCACCCCTCCACTTT.

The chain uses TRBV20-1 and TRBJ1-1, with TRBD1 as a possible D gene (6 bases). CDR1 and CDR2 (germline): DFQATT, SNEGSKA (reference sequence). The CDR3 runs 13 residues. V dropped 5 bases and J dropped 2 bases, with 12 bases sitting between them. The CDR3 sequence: CSAEGHYNTEAFF. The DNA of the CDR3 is TGCAGTGCTGAGGGACACTACAACACTGAAGCTTTCTTT.

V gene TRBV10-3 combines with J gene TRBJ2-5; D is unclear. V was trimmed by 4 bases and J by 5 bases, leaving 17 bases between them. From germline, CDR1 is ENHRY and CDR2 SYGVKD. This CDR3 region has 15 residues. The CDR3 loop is CAISGRTDLGETQYF. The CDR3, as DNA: TGTGCCATCAGTGGGAGAACAGATCTCGGGGAGACCCAGTACTTC.

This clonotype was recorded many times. This chain's CDR3 is CSARDSAGFGEKLFF. CDR3 nucleotide sequence: TGCAGTGCTAGAGATAGTGCAGGGTTTGGTGAAAAACTGTTTTTT. The chain links TRBV20-1 to TRBJ1-4, with a possible D match to TRBD1 (5 bases). Deletions cut 0 bases from V and 7 bases from J, with 15 bases between. The CDR3 length is 15 residues. Germline V gives CDR1 DFQATT, CDR2 SNEGSKA (reference sequence).

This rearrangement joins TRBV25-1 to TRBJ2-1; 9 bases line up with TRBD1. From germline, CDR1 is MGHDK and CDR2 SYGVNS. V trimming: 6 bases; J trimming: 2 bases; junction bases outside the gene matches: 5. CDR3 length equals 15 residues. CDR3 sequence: CASRGRDRAYNEQFF. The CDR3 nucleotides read TGTGCCAGCAGAGGCCGGGACAGGGCCTACAATGAGCAGTTCTTC.

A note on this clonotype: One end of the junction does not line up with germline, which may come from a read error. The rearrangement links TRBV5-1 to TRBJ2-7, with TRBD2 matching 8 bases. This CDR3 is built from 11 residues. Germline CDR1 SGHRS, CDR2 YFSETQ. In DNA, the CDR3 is TGTGCCAGCAGCATGGCAACCGGGGGGGGCTTC. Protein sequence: CASSMATGGGF.

The CDR3 region has the DNA TGTGCCAGCAGCTCGGGGGTACATAACTATGGCTACACCTTC. This sequence encodes CASSSGVHNYGYTF. This rearrangement joins TRBV5-4 to TRBJ1-2, with D maybe TRBD1 (5 bases). The CDR3 runs 14 residues. Per the germline V gene, CDR1 is SGHNT and CDR2 is YYREEE (reference sequence). The germline V and J ends were trimmed by 3 bases and 1 base, with 10 bases remaining between them.

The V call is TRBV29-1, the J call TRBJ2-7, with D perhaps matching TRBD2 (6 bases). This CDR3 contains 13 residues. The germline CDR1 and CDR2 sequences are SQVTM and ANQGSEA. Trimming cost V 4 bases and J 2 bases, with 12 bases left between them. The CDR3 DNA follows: TGCAGCGTTGCAGCGGGTATGACCTACGAGCAGTACTTC. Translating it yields CSVAAGMTYEQYF.

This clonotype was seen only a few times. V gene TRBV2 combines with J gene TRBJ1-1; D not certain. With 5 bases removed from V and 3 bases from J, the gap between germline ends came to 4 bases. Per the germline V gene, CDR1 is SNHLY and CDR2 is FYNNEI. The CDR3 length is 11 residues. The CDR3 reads CASSQYTEAFF. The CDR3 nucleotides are TGTGCCAGCAGTCAGTACACTGAAGCTTTCTTT. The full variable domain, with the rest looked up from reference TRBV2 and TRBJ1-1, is EPEVTQTPSHQVTQMGQEVILRCVPISNHLYFYWYRQILGQKVEFLVSFYNNEISEKSEIFDDQFSVERPDGSNFTLKIRSTKLEDSAMYFCASSQYTEAFFGQGTRLTVV.

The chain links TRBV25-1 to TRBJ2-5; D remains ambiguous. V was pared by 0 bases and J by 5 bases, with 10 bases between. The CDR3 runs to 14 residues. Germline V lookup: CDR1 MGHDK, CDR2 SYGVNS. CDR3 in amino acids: CASSEYPLEETQYF. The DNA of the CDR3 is TGTGCCAGCAGTGAATATCCCCTGGAGGAGACCCAGTACTTC.

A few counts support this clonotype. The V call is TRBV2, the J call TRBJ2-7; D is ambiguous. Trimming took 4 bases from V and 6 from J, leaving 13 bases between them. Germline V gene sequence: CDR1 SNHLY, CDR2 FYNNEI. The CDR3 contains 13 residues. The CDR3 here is CASSGRYFAEQYF. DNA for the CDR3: TGTGCCAGCAGTGGGCGGTACTTCGCCGAGCAGTACTTC. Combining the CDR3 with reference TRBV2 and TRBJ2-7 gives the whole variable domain EPEVTQTPSHQVTQMGQEVILRCVPISNHLYFYWYRQILGQKVEFLVSFYNNEISEKSEIFDDQFSVERPDGSNFTLKIRSTKLEDSAMYFCASSGRYFAEQYFGPGTRLTVT.

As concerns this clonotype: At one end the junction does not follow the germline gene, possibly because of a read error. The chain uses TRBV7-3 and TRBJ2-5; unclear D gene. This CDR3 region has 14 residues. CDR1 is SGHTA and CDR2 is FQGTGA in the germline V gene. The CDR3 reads CASSLSASQETQYF. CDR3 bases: TGTGCCAGCAGTTTAAGCGCCTCCCAAGAGACCCAGTACTTC.